This entry describes one T cell receptor (beta chain). PCR was performed a second time for 7 to 11 cycles using a sample-barcoded 5' primer and a J-beta primer mix. Every cDNA was tagged by a template-switch adaptor with 12 random nucleotides. TCRdb re-analysed the 5' RACE reads in MiXCR, keeping a single row per CDR3 protein. Counted here are over 750,000 distinct CDR3 sequences, roughly 25% occurring once; the ten biggest clones make up roughly 9%. This sample is drawn from a study of blood T cells in healthy people across ages. As for the study in general: Capturing about one barcoded beta molecule per two T cells was achieved by template switching.

Total RNA extraction produced at least 5 micrograms (per sample) for the study. A further study also used this sample, focusing on T cells of mothers and their children. In that study: It was observed that no persistent microchimeric T cell clones could be detected.

Sequenced material: blood. The TCR was taken from a boy aged 5-17 years in good health.

The CDR3: CAIRRTGAYGYTF. The CDR3 DNA follows: TGTGCCATCCGCAGGACAGGGGCCTATGGCTACACCTTC. The chain uses TRBV10-3 and TRBJ1-2, with 9 nucleotides matching TRBD1. J lost 4 bases, V lost 8 bases, and 5 bases had no gene match. This CDR3 is 13 amino acids long. Germline CDR1 ENHRY, CDR2 SYGVKD.